The next 8 T cell receptor beta chains were all read from a single sample in a study of lymphopenia after photon versus proton radiotherapy (dated by TCRdb to between 2018 and 2021). Library preparation employed the immunoSEQ multiplex PCR assay. The source is immuneACCESS, and TCRdb retained only in-frame sequences with V and J called. Part of the clones is not carried over; for the studies checked, unresolved V genes explain less than half of this, and the remainder is unexplained. This sample gives tens of thousands of clones in total; around four fifths of them show up just once. Jointly, the top ten make up approximately 1.4% of the sample. The source material was peripheral blood, sampled from a patient treated with proton-based radiotherapy. These receptors were collected from a man in his 60s with pancreatic cancer.

The rearrangement joins TRBV14 to TRBJ1-1, with D possibly TRBD1 on 6 matching bases. The CDR3 contains 14 residues. V lost 2 bases, J lost 6 bases, and 13 bases lay in between. Germline lookup yields CDR1 SGHDN and CDR2 FVKESK. The DNA of the CDR3 is TGTGCCAGCAGCCAACAGGGGAAGTTCGCTGAAGCTTTCTTT. Translated: CASSQQGKFAEAFF.

The J gene is TRBJ2-7, the V gene TRBV7-2, with TRBD2 matching over 13 bases. Germline V gives CDR1 SGHTA, CDR2 FQGNSA. Losses at the gene ends were 4 bases for V and 2 bases for J; bases not matched to a gene: 2. The CDR3 covers 15 residues. The CDR3 spells CASSSGTSGAYEQYF. In DNA, the CDR3 is TGTGCCAGCAGCTCGGGGACTAGCGGGGCCTACGAGCAGTACTTC. The variable domain in full, completed from reference TRBV7-2 and TRBJ2-7, reads GAGVSQSPSNKVTEKGKDVELRCDPISGHTALYWYRQSLGQGLEFLIYFQGNSAPDKSGLPSDRFSAERTGGSVSTLTIQRTQQEDSAVYLCASSSGTSGAYEQYFGPGTRLTVT.

The rearrangement links TRBV18 to TRBJ1-1; D may be TRBD1 (6 bases). Trimming left V 4 bases short and J 6 bases short, with 15 bases between. CDR1 and CDR2 from the germline V gene are KGHSH and LQKENI. The length of the CDR3 is 14 residues. The chain's CDR3 is CASSQLAGESEAFF. The DNA of the CDR3 is TGTGCCAGCTCACAGCTCGCAGGGGAATCTGAAGCTTTCTTT. The entire variable domain, with the rest obtained from reference TRBV18 and TRBJ1-1, is as follows: NAGVMQNPRHLVRRRGQEARLRCSPMKGHSHVYWYRQLPEEGLKFMVYLQKENIIDESGMPKERFSAEFPKEGPSILRIQQVVRGDSAAYFCASSQLAGESEAFFGQGTRLTVV.

The V gene is TRBV27, the J gene TRBJ2-3; 8 bases match TRBD1. The CDR3 is 15 amino acids. Trimming removed 4 bases from V and 3 bases from J; junction bases left unmatched: 6. Per germline, CDR1 MNHEY and CDR2 SMNVEV (reference sequence). CDR3 region: CASSSGGAGTDTQYF. The DNA of the CDR3 is TGTGCCAGCAGTTCAGGGGGCGCGGGTACAGATACGCAGTATTTT.

This rearrangement joins TRBV6-1 to TRBJ2-7, with 9 bases identical to TRBD2. Per the germline V gene, CDR1 is MNHNS and CDR2 is SASEGT. The CDR3 consists of 15 residues. The V segment lost 3 bases and the J segment 3 bases; nucleotides outside the gene matches: 6. The CDR3 here is CASSEVAGEYYEQYF. In DNA, the CDR3 is TGTGCCAGCAGTGAGGTAGCGGGAGAGTACTACGAGCAGTACTTC.

This clone was seen a single time. This rearrangement joins TRBV30 to TRBJ1-2; the D gene is possibly TRBD1 (5 bases). V lost 3 bases and J 4 bases, leaving 18 bases between the germline ends. The CDR3 is 15 amino acids. Germline V gives CDR1 GTSNPN, CDR2 SVGIG (reference sequence). The CDR3 loop reads CAWSLMRGVSYGYTF. The CDR3 DNA reads TGTGCCTGGAGCCTGATGAGGGGCGTAAGCTATGGCTACACCTTC.

V gene TRBV29-1 combines with J gene TRBJ2-6; TRBD1 matches 9 bases. Looked up from germline, CDR1 is SQVTM and CDR2 is ANQGSEA. This CDR3 spans 16 amino acids. V was pared by 7 bases and J by 2 bases, with 9 bases of the junction left unmatched. CDR3 DNA sequence: TGCAGCGCCGAGTCCGGGACAGGGACTGGGGCCAACGTCCTGACTTTC. This codes for CSAESGTGTGANVLTF.

The chain couples TRBV10-3 to TRBJ2-2, with D uncertain. V lost 3 bases and J lost 4, with 12 bases in between. Germline CDR1 is ENHRY and CDR2 is SYGVKD. The CDR3 runs to 15 residues. CDR3 protein: CAISEPGKVTGELFF. Written as DNA, the CDR3 is TGTGCCATCAGTGAACCAGGCAAAGTCACCGGGGAGCTGTTTTTT.